The clone carrying this T cell receptor (beta chain) has a single count. Clones were sequenced by immunoSEQ multiplex PCR, and TCRdb holds only the in-frame ones, with some missing. This sample has fewer than 200,000 clones; 70% to 90% occur once, and the top ten carry approximately 4%. Germline V gene sequence: CDR1 MDHEN, CDR2 SYDVKM. V lost 5 bases and J 7 bases, leaving 9 bases between the germline ends. CDR3 size: 12 residues. This sample stems from a study of blood T cell repertoires in COVID-19. The receptor comes from a woman in her forties or fifties who had recovered from COVID-19. Specimen: PBMCs or T cells enriched from blood (not recorded which). The J gene is TRBJ1-5, the V gene TRBV28; D possibly corresponds to TRBD1 (5 bases). CDR3 loop: CASSLQGQPQHF. CDR3 DNA sequence: TGTGCCAGCAGTCTCCAGGGCCAGCCCCAGCATTTT.